This T cell receptor (beta chain) was observed in a study of blood T cell repertoires in COVID-19. Study at large: Sites across the United States, Italy and Spain contributed samples from acute and convalescent COVID-19.

Germline CDR1 reads LNHDA; CDR2 reads SQIVND (reference sequence). The CDR3 consists of 15 residues. The V end lost 3 bases, the J end lost 3 bases, and 15 bases lay between the germline ends. The data were produced by immunoSEQ multiplex PCR, yet TCRdb's version contains in-frame clones alone and is incomplete. The profile shows some 240,000 clones, 80% to 90% of them singletons. The source of this sequence is a woman in her 70s with COVID-19, enrolled during active disease. The sample comprised peripheral blood. The rearrangement joins TRBV19 to TRBJ2-7; perhaps TRBD1 as D (6 bases). The chain's CDR3 is CASSMGTPEVYEQYF. CDR3 in DNA: TGTGCCAGTAGTATGGGGACACCGGAGGTCTACGAGCAGTACTTC.